Listed below are T cell receptor beta chains from one sample, sequenced in a study of blood T cells in healthy people across ages. TCRdb analysed the 5' RACE reads with MiXCR anew, one entry per CDR3 protein. This table has 1.5 million or so distinct CDR3 sequences, approximately 39% appearing once. Sequenced material: blood. The receptor source for this set is a woman in her late teens or twenties in good health. CDR3s include the opening cysteine and the closing phenylalanine or tryptophan. The D gene is left open where the match is weak. Clone size, where shown, is once, few, many, or a class for clones that have expanded.

. | TRBJ2-3 | TRBV6-4 | TRBD2 | CASSEGGRFSDTQYF | TGTGCCAGCAGTGAAGGCGGGAGGTTTTCAGATACGCAGTATTTC
. | TRBJ1-4 | TRBV9 | . | CASSVDRVDEKLFF | TGTGCCAGCAGCGTAGACAGGGTTGATGAAAAACTGTTTTTT
. | TRBJ1-6 | TRBV10-3 | . | CAISHYNSPLHF | TGTGCCATCTCCCATTATAATTCACCCCTCCACTTT
. | TRBJ2-4 | TRBV29-1 | TRBD2 | CSVGEGPKNIQYF | TGCAGCGTGGGGGAGGGACCCAAAAACATTCAGTACTTC
. | TRBJ2-7 | TRBV12-3/TRBV12-4 | . | CASSLRVNYEQYF | TGTGCCAGCAGTTTGAGGGTCAACTACGAGCAGTACTTC
. | TRBJ2-5 | TRBV20-1 | . | CSARDLGVSQETQYF | TGCAGTGCTAGAGATTTGGGGGTTAGCCAAGAGACCCAGTACTTC
many | TRBJ1-2 | TRBV20-1 | TRBD1 | CSARQGHYGYTF | TGCAGTGCAAGACAGGGCCACTATGGCTACACCTTC
few | TRBJ2-1 | TRBV11-2 | TRBD1 | CASSDWTGLSEQFF | TGTGCCAGCAGCGACTGGACAGGGTTGAGTGAGCAGTTCTTC
. | TRBJ2-1 | TRBV7-9 | TRBD1 | CASSQTGWGDNEQFF | TGTGCCAGCAGCCAGACAGGGTGGGGTGACAATGAGCAGTTCTTC
. | TRBJ1-1 | TRBV20-1 | TRBD1 | CSASNRGGTETFF | TGCAGTGCTAGTAACAGGGGAGGCACTGAAACTTTCTTT
. | TRBJ1-5 | TRBV27 | . | CASSLSRGAGQPQHF | TGTGCCAGCAGTTTATCGCGGGGGGCCGGGCAGCCCCAGCATTTT
once | TRBJ1-2 | TRBV5-1 | TRBD1 | CASSLEGQGTSYTF | TGCGCCAGCAGCTTGGAGGGACAGGGGACCAGCTACACCTTC
. | TRBJ2-2 | TRBV29-1 | TRBD2 | CSVEVAGTGELFF | TGCAGCGTTGAAGTAGCGGGCACCGGGGAGCTGTTTTTT
. | TRBJ1-1 | TRBV12-3/TRBV12-4 | . | CASSLGPRNTEAFF | TGTGCCAGCAGTTTAGGCCCCAGGAACACTGAAGCTTTCTTT
once | TRBJ2-1 | TRBV4-1 | TRBD2 | CASSQMGLGYNEQFF | TGCGCCAGCAGCCAAATGGGACTAGGCTACAATGAGCAGTTCTTC
few | TRBJ1-2 | TRBV11-2 | . | CASSLSRTYTF | TGTGCCAGCAGCTTAAGCCGGACCTACACCTTC
few | TRBJ2-7 | TRBV12-3/TRBV12-4 | TRBD1 | CASSLFTGGSYEQYF | TGTGCCAGCAGTTTATTTACAGGGGGCTCCTACGAGCAGTACTTC
few | TRBJ1-2 | TRBV20-1 | TRBD1 | CSASTTGENGYTF | TGCAGTGCTAGCACGACAGGGGAGAATGGCTACACCTTC